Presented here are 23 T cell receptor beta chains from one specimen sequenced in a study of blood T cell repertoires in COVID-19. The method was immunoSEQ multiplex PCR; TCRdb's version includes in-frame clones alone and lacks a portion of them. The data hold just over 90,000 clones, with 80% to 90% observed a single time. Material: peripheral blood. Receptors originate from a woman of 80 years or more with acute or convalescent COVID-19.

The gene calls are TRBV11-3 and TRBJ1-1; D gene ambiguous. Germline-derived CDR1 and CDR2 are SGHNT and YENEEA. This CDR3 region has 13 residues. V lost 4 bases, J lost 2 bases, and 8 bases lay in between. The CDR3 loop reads CASSYSKNTEAFF. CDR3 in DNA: TGTGCCAGCAGCTATAGCAAAAACACTGAAGCTTTCTTT.

The CDR3 protein is CASSQGFWGGNEQFF. CDR3 bases: TGCGCCAGCAGCCAAGGGTTCTGGGGGGGCAATGAGCAGTTCTTC. The chain couples TRBV4-1 to TRBJ2-1; TRBD2 agrees at 7 bases. CDR3 size: 15 residues. V lost 1 base, J lost 6 bases, and 6 bases stayed unmatched. From germline, CDR1 is MGHRA and CDR2 YSYEKL.

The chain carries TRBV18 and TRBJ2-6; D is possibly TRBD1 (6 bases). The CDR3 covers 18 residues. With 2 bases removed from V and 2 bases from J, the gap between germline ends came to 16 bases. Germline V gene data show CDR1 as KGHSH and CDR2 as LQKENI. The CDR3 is CASSPKQGFAPGANVLTF. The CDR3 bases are TGTGCCAGCTCACCAAAACAGGGATTCGCGCCTGGGGCCAACGTCCTGACTTTC.

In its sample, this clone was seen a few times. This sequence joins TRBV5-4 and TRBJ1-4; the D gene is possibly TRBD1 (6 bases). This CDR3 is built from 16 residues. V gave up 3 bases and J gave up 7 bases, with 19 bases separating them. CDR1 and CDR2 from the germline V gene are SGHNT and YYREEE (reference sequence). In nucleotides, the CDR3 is TGTGCCAGCAGCTCAGGGCCCAGGGGACCGGGTGAAAAACTGTTTTTT. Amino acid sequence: CASSSGPRGPGEKLFF.

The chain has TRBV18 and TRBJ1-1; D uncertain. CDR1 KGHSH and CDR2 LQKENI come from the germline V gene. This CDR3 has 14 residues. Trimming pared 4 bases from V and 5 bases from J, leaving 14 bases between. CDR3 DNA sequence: TGTGCCAGCTCACGCCCAGGTGTCGAGACTGAAGCTTTCTTT. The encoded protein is CASSRPGVETEAFF. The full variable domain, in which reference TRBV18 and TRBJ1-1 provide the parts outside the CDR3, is NAGVMQNPRHLVRRRGQEARLRCSPMKGHSHVYWYRQLPEEGLKFMVYLQKENIIDESGMPKERFSAEFPKEGPSILRIQQVVRGDSAAYFCASSRPGVETEAFFGQGTRLTVV.

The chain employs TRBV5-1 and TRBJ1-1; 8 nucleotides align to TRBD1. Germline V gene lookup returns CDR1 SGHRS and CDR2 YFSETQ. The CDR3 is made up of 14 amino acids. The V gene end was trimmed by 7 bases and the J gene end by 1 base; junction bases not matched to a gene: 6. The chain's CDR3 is CASQRTGPNTEAFF. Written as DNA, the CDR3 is TGCGCCAGCCAGAGGACAGGGCCGAACACTGAAGCTTTCTTT.

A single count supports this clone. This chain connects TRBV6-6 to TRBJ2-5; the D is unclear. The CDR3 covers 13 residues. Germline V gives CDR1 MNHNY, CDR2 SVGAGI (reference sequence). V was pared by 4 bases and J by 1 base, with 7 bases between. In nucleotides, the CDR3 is TGTGCCAGCAGTTCGCAGATCCAAGAGACCCAGTACTTC. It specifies CASSSQIQETQYF.

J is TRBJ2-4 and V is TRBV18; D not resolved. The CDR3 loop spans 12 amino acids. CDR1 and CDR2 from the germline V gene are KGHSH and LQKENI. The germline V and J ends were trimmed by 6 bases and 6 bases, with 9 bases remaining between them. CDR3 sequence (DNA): TGTGCCAGCTCGGCGGATCGAAACATTCAGTACTTC. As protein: CASSADRNIQYF.

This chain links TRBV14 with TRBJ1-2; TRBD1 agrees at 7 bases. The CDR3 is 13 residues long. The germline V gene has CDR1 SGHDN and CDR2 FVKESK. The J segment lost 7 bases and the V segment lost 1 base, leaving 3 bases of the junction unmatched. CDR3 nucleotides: TGTGCCAGCAGCCAAGTACAGGGGAGTGGCTACACCTTC. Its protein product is CASSQVQGSGYTF.

For the CDR3, the DNA is TGTGCCAGCAGCGCCGGACTAGCGGGGGGGTTGAGGGAGACCCAGTACTTC. Translation gives CASSAGLAGGLRETQYF. The chain uses TRBV7-6 and TRBJ2-5; TRBD2 matches 15 bases. The V and J ends lost 5 bases and 5 bases, in that order; junction bases with no gene match: 9. Germline CDR1 and CDR2: SGHVS and FNYEAQ. The CDR3 consists of 17 residues.

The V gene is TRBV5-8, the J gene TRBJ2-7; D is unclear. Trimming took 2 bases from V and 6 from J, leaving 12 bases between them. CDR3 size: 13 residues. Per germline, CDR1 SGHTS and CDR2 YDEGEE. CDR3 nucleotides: TGTGCCAGCAGCTTCCAACTACGTGGCGAGCAGTACTTC. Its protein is CASSFQLRGEQYF. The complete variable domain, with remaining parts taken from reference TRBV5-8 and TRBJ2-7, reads EAGVTQSPTHLIKTRGQQATLRCSPISGHTSVYWYQQALGLGLQFLLWYDEGEERNRGNFPPRFSGRQFPNYSSELNVNALELEDSALYLCASSFQLRGEQYFGPGTRLTVT.

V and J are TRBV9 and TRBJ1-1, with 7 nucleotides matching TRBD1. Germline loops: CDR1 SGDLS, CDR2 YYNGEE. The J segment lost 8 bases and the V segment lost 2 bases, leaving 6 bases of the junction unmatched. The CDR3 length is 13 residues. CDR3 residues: CASSVGTDHEAFF. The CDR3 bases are TGTGCCAGCAGCGTTGGGACAGACCACGAAGCTTTCTTT.

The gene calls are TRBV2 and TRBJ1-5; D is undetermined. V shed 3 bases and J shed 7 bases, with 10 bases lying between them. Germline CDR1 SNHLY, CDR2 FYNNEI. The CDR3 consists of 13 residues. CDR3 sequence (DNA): TGTGCCAGCAGTGAGCGTCGAGGCCAGCCCCAGCATTTT. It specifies CASSERRGQPQHF.

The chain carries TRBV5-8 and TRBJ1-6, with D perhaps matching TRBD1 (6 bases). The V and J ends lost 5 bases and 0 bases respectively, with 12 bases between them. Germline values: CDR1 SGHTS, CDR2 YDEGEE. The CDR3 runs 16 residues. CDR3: CASRVGGASYNSPLHF. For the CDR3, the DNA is TGTGCCAGCAGAGTTGGGGGGGCCTCCTATAATTCACCCCTCCACTTT.

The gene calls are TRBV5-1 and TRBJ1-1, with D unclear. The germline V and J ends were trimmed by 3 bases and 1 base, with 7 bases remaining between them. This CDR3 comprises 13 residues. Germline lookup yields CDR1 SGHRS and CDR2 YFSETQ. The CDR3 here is CASSYLGNTEAFF. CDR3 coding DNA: TGCGCCAGCAGCTATCTAGGGAACACTGAAGCTTTCTTT.

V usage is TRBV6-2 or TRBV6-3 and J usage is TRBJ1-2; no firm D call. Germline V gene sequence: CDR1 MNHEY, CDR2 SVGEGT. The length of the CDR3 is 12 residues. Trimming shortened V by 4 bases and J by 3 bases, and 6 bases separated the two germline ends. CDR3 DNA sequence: TGTGCCAGCAGTTTACAGTACTATGGCTACACCTTC. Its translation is CASSLQYYGYTF.

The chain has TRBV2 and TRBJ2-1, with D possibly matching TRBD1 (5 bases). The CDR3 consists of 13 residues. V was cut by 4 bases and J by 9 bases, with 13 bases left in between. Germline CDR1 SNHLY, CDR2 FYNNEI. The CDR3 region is CASSVDQGFEQFF. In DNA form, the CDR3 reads TGTGCCAGCAGTGTTGACCAGGGCTTTGAGCAGTTCTTC.

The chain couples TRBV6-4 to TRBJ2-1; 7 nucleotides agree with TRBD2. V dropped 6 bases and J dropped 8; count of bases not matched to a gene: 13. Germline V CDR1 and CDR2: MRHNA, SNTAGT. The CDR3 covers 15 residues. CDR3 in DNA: TGTGCCAGCAGCCCCGGCGCTAGCGGCTGGGATGAGCAGTTCTTC. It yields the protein CASSPGASGWDEQFF.

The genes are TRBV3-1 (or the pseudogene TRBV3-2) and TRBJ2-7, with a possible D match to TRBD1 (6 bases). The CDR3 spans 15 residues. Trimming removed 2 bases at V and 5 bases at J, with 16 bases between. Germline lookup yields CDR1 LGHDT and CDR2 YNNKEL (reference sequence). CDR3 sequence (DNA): TGTGCCAGCAGCCAATGGCAGGGACACTCAAACGAGCAGTACTTC. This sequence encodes CASSQWQGHSNEQYF.

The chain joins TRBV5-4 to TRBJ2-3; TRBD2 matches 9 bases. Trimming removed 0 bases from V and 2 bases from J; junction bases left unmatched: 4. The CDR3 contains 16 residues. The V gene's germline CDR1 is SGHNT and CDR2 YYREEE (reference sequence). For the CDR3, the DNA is TGTGCCAGCAGCTTGGCGGGACTAGCCTACACAGATACGCAGTATTTT. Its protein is CASSLAGLAYTDTQYF.

The CDR3 DNA sequence: TGTGCCAGCAGCGCCCGACAGGGAGGTAATTCACCCCTCCACTTT. This translates into CASSARQGGNSPLHF. This chain links TRBV9 with TRBJ1-6, with 7 bases that match TRBD1. There are 15 residues in the CDR3. V lost 3 bases, J lost 6 bases, and 6 bases stayed unmatched. Germline V CDR1 and CDR2: SGDLS, YYNGEE.

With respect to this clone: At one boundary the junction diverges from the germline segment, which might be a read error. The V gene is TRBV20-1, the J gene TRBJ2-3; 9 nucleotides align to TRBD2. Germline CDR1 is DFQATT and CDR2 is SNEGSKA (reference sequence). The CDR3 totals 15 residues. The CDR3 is CSASSASGDTNTQYF. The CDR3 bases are TGCAGTGCTAGTAGTGCTAGCGGGGACACAAATACGCAGTATTTT.

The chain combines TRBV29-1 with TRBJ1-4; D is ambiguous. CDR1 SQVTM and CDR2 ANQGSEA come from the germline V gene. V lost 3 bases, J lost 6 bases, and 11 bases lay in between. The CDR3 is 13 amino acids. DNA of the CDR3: TGCAGCGTTGAGCGCCGCGGGGATGAAAAACTGTTTTTT. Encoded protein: CSVERRGDEKLFF.